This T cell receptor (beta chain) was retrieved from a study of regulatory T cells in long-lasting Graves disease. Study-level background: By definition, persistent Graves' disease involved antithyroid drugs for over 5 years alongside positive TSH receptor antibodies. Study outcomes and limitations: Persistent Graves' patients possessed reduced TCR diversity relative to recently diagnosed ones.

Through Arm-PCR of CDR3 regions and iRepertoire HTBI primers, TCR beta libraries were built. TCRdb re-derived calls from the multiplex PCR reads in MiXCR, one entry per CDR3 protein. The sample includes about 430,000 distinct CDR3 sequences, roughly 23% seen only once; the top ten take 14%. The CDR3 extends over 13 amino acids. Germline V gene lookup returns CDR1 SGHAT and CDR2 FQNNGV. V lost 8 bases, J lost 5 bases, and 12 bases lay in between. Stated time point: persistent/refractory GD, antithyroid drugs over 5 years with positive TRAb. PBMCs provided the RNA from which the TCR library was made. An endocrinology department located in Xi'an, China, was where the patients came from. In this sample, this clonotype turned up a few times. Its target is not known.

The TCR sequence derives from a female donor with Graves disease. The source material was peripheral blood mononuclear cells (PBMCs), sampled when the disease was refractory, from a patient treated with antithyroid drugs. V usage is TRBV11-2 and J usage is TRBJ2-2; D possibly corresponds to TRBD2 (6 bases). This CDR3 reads CASGTWGTGELFF. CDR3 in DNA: TGTGCCAGCGGGACTTGGGGGACCGGGGAGCTGTTTTTT. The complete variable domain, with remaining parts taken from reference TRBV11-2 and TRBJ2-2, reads EAGVAQSPRYKIIEKRQSVAFWCNPISGHATLYWYQQILGQGPKLLIQFQNNGVVDDSQLPKDRFSAERLKGVDSTLKIQPAKLEDSAVYLCASGTWGTGELFFGEGSRLTVL.